These T cell receptor beta chains were read from a single sample in a study of T-cell memory formation after mild COVID-19. From the 5' RACE reads, TCRdb called clonotypes with MiXCR, one entry per CDR3 protein. The sample lists fewer than 95,000 distinct CDR3 sequences; about 13% were seen once. The sample consisted of PBMCs or a T cell subset sorted from them (not recorded which). Receptors originate from an adult woman who had mild COVID-19 (a few samples of this study predate the infection). Cell type and time point are not known. The CDR3 runs from the conserved cysteine through the conserved F or W. Each record gives: J gene, clone size, V gene, D gene, CDR3 protein, CDR3 DNA. The D gene is left open where the match is weak. The listing skips clone size in some rows; elsewhere it reads once, few, many or a size class.

j_gene: TRBJ2-3; abundance: few; v_gene: TRBV7-2; d_gene: TRBD1; CDR3aa: CASSTRDRVTDTQYF; CDR3nt: TGTGCCAGCAGTACCAGGGACAGGGTCACAGATACGCAGTATTTT
j_gene: TRBJ1-1; abundance: -; v_gene: TRBV6-5; d_gene: -; CDR3aa: CASSYRGTDTEAFF; CDR3nt: TGTGCCAGCAGTTACAGGGGTACGGACACTGAAGCTTTCTTT
j_gene: TRBJ2-3; abundance: -; v_gene: TRBV6-2/TRBV6-3; d_gene: TRBD2; CDR3aa: CASSFVAGEWYF; CDR3nt: TGTGCCAGCAGTTTCGTAGCGGGAGAGTGGTATTTT
j_gene: TRBJ2-5; abundance: -; v_gene: TRBV14; d_gene: -; CDR3aa: CASSPPPGYRRSQETQYF; CDR3nt: TGTGCCAGCAGCCCTCCCCCCGGTTATCGACGGAGCCAAGAGACCCAGTACTTC
j_gene: TRBJ2-7; abundance: few; v_gene: TRBV16; d_gene: TRBD2; CDR3aa: CASSHGLAGGGFSYEQYF; CDR3nt: TGTGCCAGCAGCCACGGACTAGCGGGAGGGGGGTTCTCCTACGAGCAGTACTTC
j_gene: TRBJ2-7; abundance: few; v_gene: TRBV30; d_gene: TRBD2; CDR3aa: CAWDGGRANEQYF; CDR3nt: TGTGCCTGGGACGGGGGGAGGGCCAACGAGCAGTACTTC
j_gene: TRBJ1-1; abundance: -; v_gene: TRBV6-6; d_gene: -; CDR3aa: CASSYSEATLNTEAFF; CDR3nt: TGTGCCAGCAGTTACTCAGAGGCAACCCTGAACACTGAAGCTTTCTTT
j_gene: TRBJ2-7; abundance: many; v_gene: TRBV29-1; d_gene: TRBD1; CDR3aa: CSGLTGDSYEQYF; CDR3nt: TGCAGCGGGCTGACAGGGGACTCCTACGAGCAGTACTTC
j_gene: TRBJ2-7; abundance: -; v_gene: TRBV29-1; d_gene: -; CDR3aa: CSVEAGVTAEAYEQYF; CDR3nt: TGCAGCGTTGAAGCTGGAGTTACCGCCGAAGCCTACGAGCAGTACTTC
j_gene: TRBJ2-7; abundance: -; v_gene: TRBV20-1; d_gene: TRBD2; CDR3aa: CSAADRAGLAGNPGYEQYF; CDR3nt: TGCAGTGCTGCGGACAGGGCGGGACTAGCGGGAAACCCGGGCTACGAGCAGTACTTC
j_gene: TRBJ2-1; abundance: few; v_gene: TRBV15; d_gene: -; CDR3aa: CATSRDRQGHNEQFF; CDR3nt: TGTGCCACCAGCAGAGATCGGCAGGGGCACAATGAGCAGTTCTTC
j_gene: TRBJ2-7; abundance: many; v_gene: TRBV5-1; d_gene: -; CDR3aa: CASSLEARGGYEQYF; CDR3nt: TGCGCCAGCAGCTTAGAGGCGAGAGGGGGCTACGAGCAGTACTTC
j_gene: TRBJ2-1; abundance: many; v_gene: TRBV20-1; d_gene: -; CDR3aa: CSANVGGNEQFF; CDR3nt: TGCAGTGCTAACGTCGGGGGTAATGAGCAGTTCTTC
j_gene: TRBJ1-2; abundance: -; v_gene: TRBV4-2; d_gene: -; CDR3aa: CASSQEGGNYGYTF; CDR3nt: TGTGCCAGCAGCCAAGAAGGGGGGAACTATGGCTACACCTTC
j_gene: TRBJ2-3; abundance: few; v_gene: TRBV12-3/TRBV12-4; d_gene: TRBD1; CDR3aa: CASSLDLNRGLLFADTQYF; CDR3nt: TGTGCCAGCAGTTTAGACCTTAATAGGGGGCTGCTATTCGCAGATACGCAGTATTTT
j_gene: TRBJ2-1; abundance: -; v_gene: TRBV5-1; d_gene: -; CDR3aa: CASSLGHGDNEQFF; CDR3nt: TGCGCCAGCAGCTTGGGGCACGGGGACAATGAGCAGTTCTTC